This T cell receptor beta chain was documented in a study of shared clonotypes between healthy human individuals. Some clones are missing from TCRdb's copy, which holds only in-frame ones; the method was immunoSEQ multiplex PCR. The sample yields about 2.5 million clones, about nine tenths seen once. Nashville, Tennessee was home to all donors, each a Caucasian adult. Partitioning of CD4+ cells yielded a CD45RA+ naive subset and a CD45RA-negative memory subset. The ends lost 5 bases at V and 3 bases at J; junction bases unmatched: 15. Germline V gene sequence: CDR1 MNHEY, CDR2 SMNVEV (reference sequence). The CDR3 totals 18 residues.

Sample: naive CD4+ T cells from PBMCs. Subset: CD45RA+ positively selected. The sequence was collected from a man younger than 30 in good health. Some clones in this sample may be carry-over from other donors' samples. The chain links TRBV27 to TRBJ2-1, with 8 bases identical to TRBD1. The CDR3: CASSPTEPGQVFYNEQFF. For the CDR3, the DNA is TGTGCCAGCAGTCCCACAGAACCGGGACAGGTCTTCTACAATGAGCAGTTCTTC.